This record concerns one TCR beta chain sequence. Its antigen is not identified. The data originate from a study of cytomegalovirus exposure and HLA in healthy donors. Whole-study results and caveats: Confirmation in vitro established that a few CMV-associated chains were specific for CMV antigens.

Sequencing was performed with immunoSEQ multiplex PCR; in TCRdb, only in-frame clones are kept and a portion is missing. The table records about 95,000 clones, around 85% of them present only once. CDR1 and CDR2 (germline): SGHRS, YFSETQ. Trimming removed 1 base from V and 2 bases from J; junction bases left unmatched: 4. CDR3 length: 15 residues. This TCR derives from a man younger than 35 in good health and CMV-seropositive. The rearrangement uses TRBV5-1 and TRBJ2-5; 8 nucleotides line up with TRBD1. The source material was PBMCs. The CDR3 region has the DNA TGCGCCAGCAGCTTGACCAGACAGGGGCAAGAGACCCAGTACTTC. This gives the protein CASSLTRQGQETQYF.